This T cell receptor beta chain comes out of a study of T cells of healthy individuals (dated by TCRdb to about 2018). This clonotype has ten or more counts. No cognate antigen has been identified for it. No qualities accompany the bases; no much larger clone lies one base away. The library was prepared using 5' RACE. These reads were obtained on an Illumina MiSeq. Clones were called with MiXCR by TCRdb after fastp trimmed the public reads at Q25, and only in-frame beta chains were retained. Rows with a matching CDR3 protein are joined into one entry that keeps the most common DNA and genes. For this sample there are around 100,000 distinct CDR3 sequences; about 16% appear just once. Of the sample, about 6.2% falls within the top ten clones. The CDR1 and CDR2 encoded by the germline V gene (reference sequence) are DFQATT and SNEGSKA. Including cysteine and phenylalanine, the CDR3 has 8 amino acids. Of all the DNA, just the CDR3 is kept, 24 bases in frame from base 1. The germline ends are 8 bases apart after V is trimmed by 5 bases and J by 13 bases.

The chain links TRBV20-1 with TRBJ2-5, with the D gene not clear enough to name. The TCR was taken from a human donor in good health. The CDR3 in this case is CSAPPGYF. The DNA sequence reads TGCAGTGCTCCCCCCGGGTACTTC.